What follows is one TCR beta chain and its context. Deletions cut 6 bases from V and 5 bases from J, with 16 bases between. This CDR3 is 14 amino acids long. Germline CDR1 and CDR2: MNHEY and SVGAGI. The data stem from a study of blood T cell repertoires in COVID-19. Profiling relied on immunoSEQ multiplex PCR, and the TCRdb table lists in-frame clones only, not all of them. In the table there are about 58,000 clones, roughly four fifths of which are singletons. Material for sequencing was peripheral blood. The receptor was isolated from a man aged 55 to 70 with COVID-19, enrolled during active disease. The chain carries TRBV6-5 and TRBJ2-5; tentative D call: TRBD1 (6 bases). For the CDR3, the DNA is TGTGCCAGCAGGGGGGAAAAGGGGGAGGAGACCCAGTACTTC. As protein: CASRGEKGEETQYF.